The text below deals with one T cell receptor (beta chain). Its antigen is unidentified. Naivety among CD8 cells was defined by CD45RO negativity and positive CCR7 selection, thereby excluding terminally differentiated effector memory CD45RA+ cells. Investigators spread the genomic DNA of each subset evenly over several immunoSEQ plates. Produced via immunoSEQ multiplex PCR; TCRdb's table is partial and in-frame only. The sample records fewer than 850,000 clones, 90% to 97% being singletons. V was pared by 5 bases and J by 0 bases, with 17 bases of the junction left unmatched. The CDR3 is 20 residues long. The germline V gene has CDR1 MDHEN and CDR2 SYDVKM. The data were obtained in a study of shared clonotypes between healthy human individuals. Findings and limits, study-wide: Clonotypes shared by all four sorted-subset donors had higher generation probabilities than non-shared clonotypes.

This sequence was found in a man aged 25 to 45 in good health. Sequenced material: naive CD8+ T cells sorted from blood. The chain has TRBV28 and TRBJ2-1, with TRBD2 identical over 9 bases. CDR3 nucleotides: TGTGCCAGCAGTGGACCCGGGACTAGCTATCGAGGGACCTCCTACAATGAGCAGTTCTTC. It is translated as CASSGPGTSYRGTSYNEQFF.